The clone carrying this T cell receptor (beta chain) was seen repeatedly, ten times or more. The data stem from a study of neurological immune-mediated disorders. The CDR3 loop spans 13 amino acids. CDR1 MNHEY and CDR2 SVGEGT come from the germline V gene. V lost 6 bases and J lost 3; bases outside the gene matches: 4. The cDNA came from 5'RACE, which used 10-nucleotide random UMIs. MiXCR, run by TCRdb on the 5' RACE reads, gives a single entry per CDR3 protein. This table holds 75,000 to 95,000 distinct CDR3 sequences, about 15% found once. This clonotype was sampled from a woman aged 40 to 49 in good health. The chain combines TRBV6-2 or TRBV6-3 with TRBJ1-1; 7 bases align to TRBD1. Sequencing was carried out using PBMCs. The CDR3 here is CASRIQGHTEAFF. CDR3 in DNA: TGTGCCAGCAGAATACAGGGGCACACTGAAGCTTTCTTT.